These 20 T cell receptor beta chains came from one sample sequenced in a study of shared clonotypes between healthy human individuals. Clones were read by immunoSEQ multiplex PCR, and TCRdb kept only the in-frame ones, dropping some. The sample shows 1,400,000 or so clones, approximately 98.5% of them seen only once. The sequenced sample consisted of naive CD4+ T cells sorted from blood. The subset: CD45RA+ positively selected. These receptors were taken from a man aged 30 to 45 in good health.

The chain uses TRBV10-3 and TRBJ2-5, with TRBD2 matching 7 bases. Losses at the gene ends were 10 bases for V and 0 bases for J; bases not matched to a gene: 2. The CDR3 contains 12 residues. From germline, CDR1 is ENHRY and CDR2 SYGVKD. Here the CDR3 reads CATGGNQETQYF. CDR3 in DNA: TGTGCCACCGGGGGGAACCAAGAGACCCAGTACTTC.

The chain employs TRBV6-1 and TRBJ2-7; the D gene is possibly TRBD1 (5 bases). Deletions cut 7 bases from V and 0 bases from J, with 10 bases between. The CDR3 is made up of 13 amino acids. The V gene's germline CDR1 is MNHNS and CDR2 SASEGT. CDR3 nucleotide sequence: TGTGCCAGCAAGGGGTTCGGCTCCTACGAGCAGTACTTC. This gives the protein CASKGFGSYEQYF.

This chain connects TRBV5-6 to TRBJ1-1, with D unresolved. Trimming stripped 0 bases from V and 4 bases from J, with 13 bases between. This CDR3 comprises 15 residues. Germline V gene lookup returns CDR1 SGHDT and CDR2 YYEEEE. The CDR3 sequence: CASSLGSARGTEAFF. In nucleotides, the CDR3 is TGTGCCAGCAGCTTGGGGTCAGCCCGCGGCACTGAAGCTTTCTTT.

The CDR3 loop is CASSEEGGAQETQYF. The CDR3 DNA sequence: TGTGCCAGCAGTGAAGAAGGGGGCGCGCAAGAGACCCAGTACTTC. J is TRBJ2-5 and V is TRBV2; 7 positions match TRBD1. V gave up 1 base and J gave up 2 bases; unmatched junction bases: 4. Germline assignment: CDR1 SNHLY and CDR2 FYNNEI. The length of the CDR3 is 15 residues.

V gene TRBV5-1 combines with J gene TRBJ2-1; TRBD1 aligns across 7 bases. This CDR3 is built from 13 residues. CDR1 is SGHRS and CDR2 is YFSETQ in the germline V gene. With V trimmed by 6 bases and J by 4 bases, 4 bases remained unmatched. CDR3 in DNA: TGCGCCAGCACCCAGACAGGGTACAATGAGCAGTTCTTC. Translation: CASTQTGYNEQFF.

This clone was seen just once. CDR3 nucleotide sequence: TGTGCCAGCAGCGTAGCTGGGGGGACCGCAACCTACGAGCAGTACTTC. It codes for CASSVAGGTATYEQYF. The chain joins TRBV9 to TRBJ2-7; a weak D match, TRBD2 (6 bases). The CDR3 runs to 16 residues. V gave up 0 bases and J gave up 2 bases, with 15 bases separating them. The germline CDR1 and CDR2 sequences are SGDLS and YYNGEE.

The chain couples TRBV27 to TRBJ2-7; TRBD2 matches 9 bases. J was trimmed by 1 base and V by 5 bases; bases with no gene match: 15. The CDR3 runs to 18 residues. CDR1 is MNHEY and CDR2 is SMNVEV in the germline V gene (reference sequence). The CDR3 reads CASSPEAGGPYGSYEQYF. As DNA, the CDR3 is TGTGCCAGCAGTCCCGAGGCGGGAGGGCCTTACGGTTCCTACGAGCAGTACTTC.

V gene TRBV7-9 combines with J gene TRBJ2-7; D not resolved. V shed 5 bases and J shed 2 bases, with 16 bases lying between them. CDR3 length equals 15 residues. Germline CDR1 and CDR2: SEHNR and FQNEAQ (reference sequence). CDR3 sequence reads: CASSVMGYSPYEQYF. The CDR3 coding sequence is TGTGCCAGCAGCGTAATGGGGTATAGCCCCTACGAGCAGTACTTC.

V gene TRBV2 combines with J gene TRBJ2-3, with 9 positions matching TRBD2. There are 14 residues in the CDR3. Germline loops: CDR1 SNHLY, CDR2 FYNNEI. The J segment lost 5 bases and the V segment lost 4 bases, leaving 4 bases of the junction unmatched. CDR3: CASSGGRGRDTQYF. CDR3 bases: TGTGCCAGCAGTGGCGGGAGGGGGAGAGATACGCAGTATTTT.

J is TRBJ1-2 and V is TRBV5-6; D is undetermined. This CDR3 region has 14 residues. V shed 3 bases and J shed 5 bases, with 14 bases lying between them. Germline values: CDR1 SGHDT, CDR2 YYEEEE. CDR3 bases: TGTGCCAGCAGCTACGAGACCCTGGGGTATGGCTACACCTTC. Its protein is CASSYETLGYGYTF.

The rearrangement joins TRBV14 to TRBJ1-2; TRBD1 agrees at 7 bases. The V segment lost 8 bases and the J segment 0 bases; nucleotides outside the gene matches: 12. Germline V CDR1 and CDR2: SGHDN, FVKESK. The CDR3 loop spans 16 amino acids. CDR3 DNA: TGTGCCAGCTCAACAGGGGCCACCAACGCTAACTATGGCTACACCTTC. Residues: CASSTGATNANYGYTF.

This sequence joins TRBV18 and TRBJ1-1, with D maybe TRBD1 (5 bases). Between the trimmed V and J ends, which lost 1 base and 6 bases, there was a span of 15 bases. CDR1 and CDR2 from the germline V gene are KGHSH and LQKENI. CDR3 length: 15 residues. CDR3 amino acids: CASSPLPGAVPEAFF. DNA for the CDR3: TGTGCCAGCTCACCACTGCCCGGGGCTGTCCCTGAAGCTTTCTTT.

This chain links TRBV19 with TRBJ2-7; no reliable D call. This CDR3 is 14 amino acids long. Trimming stripped 5 bases from V and 1 base from J, with 12 bases between. Germline V lookup: CDR1 LNHDA, CDR2 SQIVND (reference sequence). The CDR3 spells CASSHERRSYEQYF. The CDR3 nucleotides read TGTGCCAGTAGTCACGAACGGCGGTCCTACGAGCAGTACTTC.

Turning to this clone: Different DNA sequences within this sample yield the same CDR3. The chain joins TRBV9 to TRBJ2-2; 10 bases map to TRBD1. The CDR3 is 16 amino acids. Germline-derived CDR1 and CDR2 are SGDLS and YYNGEE. Losses at the gene ends were 2 bases for V and 2 bases for J; bases not matched to a gene: 3. The CDR3: CASSVRDRGNTGELFF. The CDR3 nucleotides are TGTGCCAGCAGCGTTCGGGACAGGGGCAACACCGGGGAGCTGTTTTTT.

This clone occurred once. The genes are TRBV7-8 and TRBJ2-7; 7 bases line up with TRBD1. The germline gives CDR1 SGHVS, CDR2 FQNEAQ. The CDR3 runs to 17 residues. J lost 2 bases, V lost 3 bases, and 13 bases had no gene match. In DNA, the CDR3 is TGTGCCAGCAGCTTCGTAACAGGGGCCGCGCATACCTACGAGCAGTACTTC. This encodes CASSFVTGAAHTYEQYF.

V gene TRBV6-1 combines with J gene TRBJ2-7, with D maybe TRBD1 (5 bases). CDR1 is MNHNS, CDR2 SASEGT, per germline. The CDR3 has 13 amino acids. With 2 bases removed from V and 5 bases from J, the gap between germline ends came to 10 bases. This CDR3 is CASSEQGFDEQYF. The CDR3 nucleotides read TGTGCCAGCAGTGAACAGGGTTTCGACGAGCAGTACTTC.

The chain employs TRBV5-1 and TRBJ1-5; TRBD1 aligns across 10 bases. Germline CDR1 and CDR2: SGHRS and YFSETQ. With 4 bases clipped from V and 3 bases from J, the junction kept 10 bases outside the gene matches. The length of the CDR3 is 17 residues. The CDR3 bases are TGCGCCAGCAGCCTCGGGACAGGGGCGTGGGACAATCAGCCCCAGCATTTT. Protein: CASSLGTGAWDNQPQHF.

A word on this clone: The sample has other DNA sequences that encode this CDR3 too. The J gene is TRBJ1-1, the V gene TRBV19, with a tentative D call TRBD1 (5 bases). V shed 7 bases and J shed 4 bases, with 10 bases lying between them. The CDR3 length is 12 residues. CDR1 and CDR2 from the germline V gene are LNHDA and SQIVND (reference sequence). This CDR3 reads CASIQGGTEAFF. CDR3 sequence (DNA): TGTGCCAGTATCCAGGGTGGCACTGAAGCTTTCTTT.

This rearrangement joins TRBV18 to TRBJ2-3, with 8 bases aligning to TRBD2. Losses at the gene ends were 2 bases for V and 6 bases for J; bases not matched to a gene: 13. The V gene's germline CDR1 is KGHSH and CDR2 LQKENI. This CDR3 is 17 amino acids long. CDR3 loop: CASSPSKLSGRSDTQYF. In DNA, the CDR3 is TGTGCCAGCTCACCATCAAAATTGAGCGGGAGATCGGATACGCAGTATTTT.

V and J are TRBV6-6 and TRBJ1-1; D perhaps matches TRBD1 (6 bases). Trimming removed 5 bases from V and 4 bases from J, with 14 bases in between. The germline CDR1 and CDR2 sequences are MNHNY and SVGAGI (reference sequence). The CDR3 length is 14 residues. Here the CDR3 DNA reads TGTGCCAGCAGTACTGCAGGGGTGGGCACTGAAGCTTTCTTT. Its translation is CASSTAGVGTEAFF.